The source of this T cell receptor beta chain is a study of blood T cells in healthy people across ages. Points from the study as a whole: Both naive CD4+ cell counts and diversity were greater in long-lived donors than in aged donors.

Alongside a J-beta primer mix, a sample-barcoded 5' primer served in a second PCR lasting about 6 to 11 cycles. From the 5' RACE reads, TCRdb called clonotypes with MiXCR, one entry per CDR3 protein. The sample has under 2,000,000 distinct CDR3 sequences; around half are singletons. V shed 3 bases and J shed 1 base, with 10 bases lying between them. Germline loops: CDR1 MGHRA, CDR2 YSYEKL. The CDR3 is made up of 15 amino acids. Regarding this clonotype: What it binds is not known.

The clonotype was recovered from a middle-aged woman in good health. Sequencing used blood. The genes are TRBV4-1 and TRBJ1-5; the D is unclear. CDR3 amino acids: CASSHAGISNQPQHF. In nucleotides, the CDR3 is TGCGCCAGCAGCCACGCGGGGATCAGCAATCAGCCCCAGCATTTT.